This T cell receptor (beta chain) was sequenced during a study of cytomegalovirus exposure and HLA in healthy donors (TCRdb year 2017). Context from the whole study: According to a later analysis, one platform produced both the 100 to 150 validation repertoires and the 666 repertoires of the first cohort. In addition to the first cohort of 666 subjects, a separate validation cohort of approximately 110 different subjects was used. The study combined high-throughput TCR immunosequencing, statistical association of individual TCRs with disease status, and machine learning to predict cytomegalovirus infection status. The aim of the study was to test whether cataloging public T cell receptors could identify signatures of past pathogen exposure.

Donors formed part of the validation cohort, which comprised 120 subjects and was distinct from the first cohort of under 850 subjects. With regard to this clone: Its specific antigen is unknown. No much larger clone is present one base from it, and per-base qualities are unavailable.

The germline V gene (reference sequence) specifies SEHNR as CDR1 and FQNEAQ as CDR2. Trimming leaves V shorter by 3 bases and J shorter by 1 base, with the junction holding 6 bases beyond the gene matches. Inclusive of the bounding cysteine and phenylalanine, the CDR3 is 15 residues long. Just CDR3 DNA is preserved here, 45 bases in frame from base 1. What the work shows at the level of the full study, not this receptor alone: In vitro tests confirmed that a few of the cytomegalovirus-associated TCR beta chains recognize cytomegalovirus antigens. In a later analysis, TCRs clustered in the first cohort were found to also tend to co-occur in the approximately 120 validation repertoires, with about 94% of cluster scores above 0. Across donors, most TCR sequences were observed very rarely, whereas some public TCRs were present in many individuals. Cytomegalovirus status was reported to be diagnosed by the classifier with high specificity and sensitivity in both the original and validation cohorts. The study listed approximately 150 TCR beta chains as associated with cytomegalovirus. All 120 or so repertoires were used to score co-occurrence in the validation cohort in a later analysis, because that analysis had no HLA typing for the cohort. It was suggested by the authors that the approach could potentially be generalized to other disease states and immunological phenotypes.

The library was obtained by the immunoSEQ multiplex PCR assay. As for how the authors treated the data: A statistical classification framework was developed to diagnose cytomegalovirus status using the catalog of TCR beta chain sequences. This is the immuneACCESS table as TCRdb keeps it, with only in-frame sequences that have V and J called. A part of the clones is gone; compared with another copy, unresolved V genes explain less than half, and the rest is unexplained. V, J and clone size derive from that table, while D and trimming were established from the DNA sequence. Recorded for this sample are a few hundred thousand clones; just over 85% of them occurred a single time. Roughly 0.82% of the sample comes from the top ten.

The sample comprised PBMCs. The chain employs TRBV7-9 and TRBJ2-7, and 7 bases in between align with TRBD1. The source is a woman between 18 and 29 years old in good health and CMV-seronegative. The CDR3 reads as follows: CASSLTGKMSYEQYF. Read as DNA, the sequence is TGTGCCAGCAGCTTGACAGGGAAAATGTCCTACGAGCAGTACTTC.